This entry concerns a single TCR beta chain. The clone's antigen remains unknown. No base quality values were provided; no much bigger clone lies one nucleotide off. These data originate in a study of shared T cell receptors in the human thymus (dated by TCRdb to the early 2020s). With regard to the full study: The study examined how self-reactive, shared T-cell receptor alpha chains are generated in the human thymus.

The library was produced with the immunoSEQ multiplex PCR assay. Not all clones reach the TCRdb copy of this immuneACCESS table, which keeps in-frame sequences only. Checked studies attribute under half of the gap to unresolved V genes and leave the rest unexplained. Here the sample has about 380,000 clones; 95% occur a single time. In total, the top ten clones hold about 0.02% of the sample. Trimmed from V: 4 bases; trimmed from J: 10 bases; junction bases lacking a gene match: 15. The CDR3 sequence holds 15 residues, the cysteine and phenylalanine included. This entry keeps only the CDR3 DNA: 45 bases, framed from base 1. The CDR1 and CDR2 encoded by the germline V gene (reference sequence) are SEHNR and FQNEAQ.

The sequencing sample was made of thymocytes. This chain joins TRBV7-9 to TRBJ1-1; TRBD1 fits 7 bases in the junction. The receptor's source is a human donor. The DNA is as follows: TGTGCCAGCAGCTCCCCACAGGGGAAGGTGAATGGAGCTTTCTTT. It is translated as CASSSPQGKVNGAFF.